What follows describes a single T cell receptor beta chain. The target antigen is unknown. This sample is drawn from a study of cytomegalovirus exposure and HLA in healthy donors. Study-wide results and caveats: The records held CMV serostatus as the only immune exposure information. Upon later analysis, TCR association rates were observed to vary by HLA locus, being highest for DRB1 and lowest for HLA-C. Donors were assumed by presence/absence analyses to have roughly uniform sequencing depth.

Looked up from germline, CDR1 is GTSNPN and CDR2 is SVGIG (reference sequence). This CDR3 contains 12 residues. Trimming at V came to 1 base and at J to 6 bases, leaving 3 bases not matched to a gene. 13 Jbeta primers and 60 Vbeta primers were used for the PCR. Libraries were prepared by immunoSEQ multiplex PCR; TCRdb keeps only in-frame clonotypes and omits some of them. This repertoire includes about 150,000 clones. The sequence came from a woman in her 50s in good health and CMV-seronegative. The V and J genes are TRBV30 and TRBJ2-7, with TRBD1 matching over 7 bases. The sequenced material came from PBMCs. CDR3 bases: TGTGCCTGGAGTGGACAGGGTAGCGAGCAGTACTTC. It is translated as CAWSGQGSEQYF.